The 27 T cell receptor beta chains in this list originate from one sample, sequenced in a study of T cells in Graves' hyperthyroidism and ophthalmopathy. The TCR beta CDR3 regions underwent amplification using RNA transcripts as the source. RT-PCR in the first round (using the HTBI primer set) targeted the TCR CDR3. From the multiplex PCR reads, TCRdb called clonotypes with MiXCR, one entry per CDR3 protein. This repertoire shows approximately 740,000 distinct CDR3 sequences, about 14% found once; its top ten account for 10% to 13%. Sequenced: blood. These TCRs come from a woman aged 18-30 years with Graves' hyperthyroidism.

The CDR3, as DNA: TGTGCCAGCAGTGAATTAATGATAGCGGTCTCCTACAATGAGCAGTTCTTC. Protein: CASSELMIAVSYNEQFF. The chain joins TRBV25-1 to TRBJ2-1, with D perhaps TRBD2 (6 bases). This CDR3 comprises 17 residues. The V gene lost 1 base and the J gene lost 0 bases, with 13 bases spanning the gap. Germline CDR1 is MGHDK and CDR2 is SYGVNS.

This clonotype came up many times. The rearrangement uses TRBV12-3 or TRBV12-4 and TRBJ1-1; D is perhaps TRBD1 (6 bases). CDR3 length equals 14 residues. V was trimmed by 5 bases and J by 2 bases, leaving 12 bases between them. The DNA of the CDR3 is TGTGCCAGCAGTCCAACAGGGCGCAACACTGAAGCTTTCTTT. This sequence encodes CASSPTGRNTEAFF.

This clonotype was seen more than once but under ten times. The chain has TRBV28 and TRBJ2-3; 9 bases line up with TRBD2. The length of the CDR3 is 14 residues. The trim removed 10 bases at V and 3 bases at J, leaving 8 bases unmatched. The germline CDR1 and CDR2 sequences are MDHEN and SYDVKM. CDR3 coding DNA: TGTGCCAACAGCTTTAGCGGGAGAACAGATACGCAGTATTTT. This codes for CANSFSGRTDTQYF. Full variable domain (rest looked up from reference TRBV28 and TRBJ2-3): DVKVTQSSRYLVKRTGEKVFLECVQDMDHENMFWYRQDPGLGLRLIYFSYDVKMKEKGDIPEGYSVSREKKERFSLILESASTNQTSMYLCANSFSGRTDTQYFGPGTRLTVL.

This clonotype was recorded a few times. V usage is TRBV19 and J usage is TRBJ2-7; no clear D. With 1 base removed from V and 0 bases from J, the gap between germline ends came to 7 bases. Germline-derived CDR1 and CDR2 are LNHDA and SQIVND (reference sequence). The length of the CDR3 is 14 residues. CDR3 region: CASSIVSSSYEQYF. The CDR3 region has the DNA TGTGCCAGTAGTATAGTTTCGAGCTCCTACGAGCAGTACTTC.

This clonotype was seen many times. The rearrangement links TRBV5-1 to TRBJ1-4; 8 bases line up with TRBD1. J was trimmed by 1 base and V by 4 bases; bases with no gene match: 3. Germline V gene lookup returns CDR1 SGHRS and CDR2 YFSETQ. CDR3 length: 15 amino acids. For the CDR3, the DNA is TGCGCCAGCAGCCTGACAGGGGTAACTAATGAAAAACTGTTTTTT. Protein sequence: CASSLTGVTNEKLFF.

The V call is TRBV19, the J call TRBJ1-5; 8 bases are a match to TRBD1. Trimming took 3 bases from V and 5 from J; bases not matched to a gene: 9. The CDR3 has 16 residues. Germline V lookup: CDR1 LNHDA, CDR2 SQIVND (reference sequence). The CDR3 coding sequence is TGTGCCAGTAGTATCACGGTCAGGGGGCGCGATCAGCCCCAGCATTTT. Protein sequence: CASSITVRGRDQPQHF.

This clonotype showed up many times. V is TRBV7-3 and J is TRBJ2-3; 9 bases line up with TRBD2. Germline assignment: CDR1 SGHTA and CDR2 FQGTGA. The ends lost 0 bases at V and 7 bases at J; junction bases unmatched: 11. This CDR3 is 17 amino acids long. Here the CDR3 reads CASSLTSSGGKLNTQYF. CDR3 DNA sequence: TGTGCCAGCAGCTTAACGTCCAGCGGGGGGAAACTAAATACGCAGTATTTT.

This clonotype was detected many times. The genes are TRBV11-3 and TRBJ2-3; 8 nucleotides match TRBD2. Germline V gene sequence: CDR1 SGHNT, CDR2 YENEEA. V dropped 5 bases and J dropped 1; count of bases not matched to a gene: 11. The length of the CDR3 is 17 residues. The DNA of the CDR3 is TGTGCCAGCAGCGCTAGCATGGGACTAGTGGGCACAGATACGCAGTATTTT. As protein: CASSASMGLVGTDTQYF.

This chain links TRBV5-1 with TRBJ2-1; the match to TRBD2 covers 8 bases. CDR1 is SGHRS and CDR2 is YFSETQ in the germline V gene. V lost 0 bases to trimming and J lost 2 bases; unmatched junction nucleotides: 7. The CDR3 consists of 17 residues. The CDR3 nucleotides are TGCGCCAGCAGCTTGGCCGGGGGCGGGAGGCCCTACAATGAGCAGTTCTTC. Encoded protein: CASSLAGGGRPYNEQFF.

A few counts support this clonotype. CDR3 loop: CASSRGEQQFF. For the CDR3, the DNA is TGTGCCAGCAGTCGGGGTGAACAGCAGTTCTTC. This chain links TRBV6-1 with TRBJ2-1, with TRBD2 as a possible D gene (5 bases). The germline V gene encodes CDR1 MNHNS and CDR2 SASEGT. V lost 5 bases, J lost 11 bases, and 10 bases lay in between. There are 11 residues in the CDR3.

In this sample, this clonotype turned up a few times. This chain uses TRBV20-1 with TRBJ2-7, with a possible D match to TRBD2 (6 bases). With 3 bases removed from V and 2 bases from J, the gap between germline ends came to 14 bases. Germline V lookup: CDR1 DFQATT, CDR2 SNEGSKA (reference sequence). The CDR3 spans 14 residues. The CDR3: CSASSRGGPYEQYF. In nucleotides, the CDR3 is TGCAGTGCTAGCTCCCGGGGAGGCCCCTACGAGCAGTACTTC.

The table lists this clonotype with a few counts. The chain employs TRBV20-1 and TRBJ2-1; 11 nucleotides align to TRBD2. CDR1 is DFQATT and CDR2 is SNEGSKA in the germline V gene (reference sequence). This CDR3 spans 13 amino acids. Trimming removed 3 bases from V and 12 bases from J; junction bases left unmatched: 7. CDR3 bases: TGCAGTGCTAGTCTTACTAGCGGGAGTGGGCAGTTCTTC. Amino acids: CSASLTSGSGQFF.

Concerning this clonotype: A much larger clone lies a single base off, so this may be a read error. The rearrangement links TRBV7-2 to TRBJ2-5; TRBD2 agrees at 7 bases. Matching the DNA end better, TRBJ2-1 makes the J call doubtful. The CDR3 sequence is 16 residues long. Looked up from germline, CDR1 is SGHTA and CDR2 is FQGNSA. The CDR3 DNA reads TGTGCCAGCAGCTTAGGGCCTAGCGGATGGGGGGAGACCCAGTTCTTC. Amino acid sequence: CASSLGPSGWGETQFF.

This clonotype was counted ten times or more. This sequence joins TRBV28 and TRBJ2-1, with D possibly matching TRBD1 (5 bases). Trimming stripped 5 bases from V and 2 bases from J, with 19 bases between. Per germline, CDR1 MDHEN and CDR2 SYDVKM. The CDR3 is 17 amino acids. The CDR3 coding sequence is TGTGCCAGCAGTCCCTACAAGGGGCCAAGCACCTACAATGAGCAGTTCTTC. Protein product: CASSPYKGPSTYNEQFF.

This clonotype was counted at least ten times. This chain connects TRBV28 to TRBJ1-4, with no clear D. V shed 5 bases and J shed 0 bases, with 13 bases lying between them. This CDR3 has 16 amino acids. Germline-derived CDR1 and CDR2 are MDHEN and SYDVKM. This CDR3 is CASSGSFFATNEKLFF. The CDR3 DNA is TGTGCCAGCAGTGGCAGCTTCTTCGCAACTAATGAAAAACTGTTTTTT.

V and J are TRBV10-3 and TRBJ2-5, with a weak D call TRBD2 (6 bases). CDR3 length: 14 amino acids. Germline V lookup: CDR1 ENHRY, CDR2 SYGVKD. The germline V and J ends were trimmed by 3 bases and 1 base, with 9 bases remaining between them. Here the CDR3 DNA reads TGTGCCATCAGTGATGGGGGGTCCCAAGAGACCCAGTACTTC. Protein sequence: CAISDGGSQETQYF.

In its sample, this clonotype was seen many times. This CDR3 reads CSASPGLVPNEQFF. CDR3 nucleotide sequence: TGCAGTGCTTCTCCGGGACTAGTTCCTAATGAGCAGTTCTTC. The chain employs TRBV20-1 and TRBJ2-1, with TRBD2 identical over 8 bases. CDR1 DFQATT and CDR2 SNEGSKA come from the germline V gene (reference sequence). With 5 bases clipped from V and 7 bases from J, the junction kept 10 bases outside the gene matches. CDR3 length equals 14 residues.

This clonotype was seen at least ten times. The chain carries TRBV20-1 and TRBJ2-1; possibly TRBD2 for D (5 bases). The CDR3 is 13 amino acids. Per the germline V gene, CDR1 is DFQATT and CDR2 is SNEGSKA (reference sequence). The ends were cut back, 3 bases at V and 2 bases at J, with 8 bases in the middle. In DNA, the CDR3 is TGCAGTGCTAGCGGGAAAGCCTACAATGAGCAGTTCTTC. This encodes CSASGKAYNEQFF.

This chain links TRBV11-3 with TRBJ1-6; D gene uncertain. This CDR3 spans 13 amino acids. Trimming removed 2 bases at V and 10 bases at J, with 9 bases between. Germline CDR1 and CDR2: SGHNT and YENEEA. CDR3 DNA sequence: TGTGCCAGCAGCTTACCGGGTTCCTCACCCCTCCACTTT. It yields the protein CASSLPGSSPLHF.

This clonotype was found a few times. This chain uses TRBV24-1 with TRBJ2-1, with D unresolved. Germline loops: CDR1 KGHDR, CDR2 SFDVKD. With 5 bases removed from V and 5 bases from J, the gap between germline ends came to 18 bases. The CDR3 is 16 residues long. The CDR3, as DNA: TGTGCCACCAGTGCCCCCCAAAGCCCAGCAAACAATGAGCAGTTCTTC. Its translation: CATSAPQSPANNEQFF.

V is TRBV11-3 and J is TRBJ2-1; D may be TRBD2 (5 bases). The CDR3 has 16 amino acids. Per germline, CDR1 SGHNT and CDR2 YENEEA. The ends were cut back, 5 bases at V and 10 bases at J, with 24 bases in the middle. CDR3: CASSQVRLAEGREQFF. The CDR3 region has the DNA TGTGCCAGCAGCCAAGTTAGGCTAGCAGAAGGTCGGGAGCAGTTCTTC.

This clonotype has a count of ten or more. The V gene is TRBV3-1, the J gene TRBJ2-1; 7 bases align to TRBD2. Germline loops: CDR1 LGHDT, CDR2 YNNKEL (reference sequence). With V trimmed by 0 bases and J by 4 bases, 9 bases remained unmatched. CDR3 length equals 17 residues. For the CDR3, the DNA is TGTGCCAGCAGCCAAGACCCGGGGAGGGTTGGATACAATGAGCAGTTCTTC. Its protein product is CASSQDPGRVGYNEQFF.

This clonotype has ten or more counts. The chain uses TRBV11-3 and TRBJ2-1, with 8 bases identical to TRBD1. CDR1 SGHNT and CDR2 YENEEA come from the germline V gene. This CDR3 contains 14 residues. Trimming cost V 3 bases and J 10 bases; bases outside gene matches: 8. Here the CDR3 reads CASSLATGVGEQFF. The CDR3 nucleotides read TGTGCCAGCAGCTTGGCGACAGGGGTGGGGGAGCAGTTCTTC.

This clonotype showed up just once. The genes are TRBV7-8 and TRBJ2-7; 7 positions match TRBD2. Germline V gene lookup returns CDR1 SGHVS and CDR2 FQNEAQ. The CDR3 sequence is 14 residues long. V was clipped by 5 bases and J by 3 bases; unmatched bases: 7. CDR3 sequence reads: CASSHRPGGYEQYF. CDR3 nucleotide sequence: TGTGCCAGCAGCCACCGACCGGGGGGCTACGAGCAGTACTTC.

This clonotype was recorded many times. This chain joins TRBV9 and TRBJ2-1; D unclear. V shed 0 bases and J shed 7 bases, with 11 bases lying between them. This CDR3 region has 14 residues. Germline CDR1 and CDR2: SGDLS and YYNGEE. Here the CDR3 reads CASSVDGSPNEQFF. The CDR3 nucleotides are TGTGCCAGCAGCGTAGACGGGTCCCCGAATGAGCAGTTCTTC.

This clonotype has only a few counts. The chain combines TRBV4-3 with TRBJ2-6; D uncertain. Looked up from germline, CDR1 is LGHNA and CDR2 is YSLEER. The CDR3 runs 14 residues. V was pared by 7 bases and J by 2 bases, with 9 bases between. CDR3 in amino acids: CASTDTAGANVLTF. CDR3 nucleotide sequence: TGCGCCAGCACCGACACGGCTGGGGCCAACGTCCTGACTTTC.

The CDR3 DNA is TGTGCCAGCACCCGTCGCGGACAGCCATACGAGCAGTACTTC. As protein: CASTRRGQPYEQYF. The rearrangement joins TRBV3-1 to TRBJ2-7; maybe TRBD1 (6 bases). Germline-derived CDR1 and CDR2 are LGHDT and YNNKEL (reference sequence). V lost 7 bases, J lost 4 bases, and 17 bases lay in between. The CDR3 is 14 residues long.